This TCR beta chain was captured in a study of T cell repertoires in ileal Crohn's disease. This clone is a singleton in its sample. Germline loops: CDR1 SGHRS, CDR2 YFSETQ. The CDR3 has 13 residues. Trimming left V 0 bases short and J 7 bases short, with 11 bases between. Per sample, roughly 0.5 micrograms of biopsy DNA were TCRB immunosequenced. Sequencing was performed with immunoSEQ multiplex PCR; in TCRdb, only in-frame clones are kept and a portion is missing. Counted here are over 7,500 clones, 76% occurring once; the ten biggest clones make up about 25%. This sequence was found in an adult with Crohn's disease. This chain uses TRBV5-1 with TRBJ2-7; D unclear. The specimen sequenced was ileal tissue. CDR3 residues: CASSLAGTREQYF. The DNA for the CDR3 is TGCGCCAGCAGCTTGGCAGGTACCCGGGAGCAGTACTTC.